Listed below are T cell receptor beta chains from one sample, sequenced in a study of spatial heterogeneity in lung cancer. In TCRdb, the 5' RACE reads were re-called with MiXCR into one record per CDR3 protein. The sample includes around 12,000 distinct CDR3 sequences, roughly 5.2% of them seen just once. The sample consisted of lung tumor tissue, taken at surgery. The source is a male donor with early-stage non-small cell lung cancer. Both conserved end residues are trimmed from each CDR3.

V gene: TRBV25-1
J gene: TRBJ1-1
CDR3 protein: ASTLPGGTEAF

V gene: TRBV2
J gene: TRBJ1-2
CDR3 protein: ASSADGAVIYGYT

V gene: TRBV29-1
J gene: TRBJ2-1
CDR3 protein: SVRAGGRDEQF

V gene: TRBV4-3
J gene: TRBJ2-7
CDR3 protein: ASSQDTEPYEQY

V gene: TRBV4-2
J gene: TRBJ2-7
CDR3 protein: ASSQNGGAGEQY

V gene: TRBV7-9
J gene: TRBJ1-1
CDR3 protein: ASSWGELNTEAF

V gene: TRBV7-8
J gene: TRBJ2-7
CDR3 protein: ASSLAGTGNYEQY

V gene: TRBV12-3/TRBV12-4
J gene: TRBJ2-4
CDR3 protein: ASSLRERHIQY

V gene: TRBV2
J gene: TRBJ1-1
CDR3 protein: ASHEVQANTEAF

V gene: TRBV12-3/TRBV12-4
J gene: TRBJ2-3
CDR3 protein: ATNGGWTVADTQY

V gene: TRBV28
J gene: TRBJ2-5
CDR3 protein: ASSPSGRTPWETQY

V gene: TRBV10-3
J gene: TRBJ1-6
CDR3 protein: AIRPTGRNNSPLH

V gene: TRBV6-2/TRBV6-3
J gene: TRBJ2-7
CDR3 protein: ASSDGTSGGLFFYEQY

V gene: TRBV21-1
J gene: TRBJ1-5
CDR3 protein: ASSRGH

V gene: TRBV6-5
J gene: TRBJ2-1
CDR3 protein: ATSRQGGYNEQF

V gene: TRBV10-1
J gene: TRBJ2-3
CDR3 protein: ASSDRRHTQY

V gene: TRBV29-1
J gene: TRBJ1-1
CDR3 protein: SVEGGAEAF

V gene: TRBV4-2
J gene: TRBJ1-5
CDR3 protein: ASKPHGVDRSQPQH

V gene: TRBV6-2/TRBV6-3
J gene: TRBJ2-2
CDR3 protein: ASSYSPGELF

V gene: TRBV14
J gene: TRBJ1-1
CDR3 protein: ASSQALNTEAF

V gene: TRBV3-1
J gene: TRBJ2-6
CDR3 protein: ASSQRGGFGANVLT

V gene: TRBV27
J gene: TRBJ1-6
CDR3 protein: ASSLRQGLGQISPLH

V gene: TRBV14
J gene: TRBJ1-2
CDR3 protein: ASSQVWSGDGYT

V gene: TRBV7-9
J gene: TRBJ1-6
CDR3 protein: ASSFEGNSPLH

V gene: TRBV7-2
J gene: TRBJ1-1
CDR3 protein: ASSLVPTGAGNTEAF

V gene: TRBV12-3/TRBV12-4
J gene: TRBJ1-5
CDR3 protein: ASSLGDRNQPQH

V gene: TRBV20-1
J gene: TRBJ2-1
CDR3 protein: SARRRASAHGIGEQF

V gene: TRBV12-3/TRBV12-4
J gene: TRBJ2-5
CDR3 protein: ASRYVGEETQY

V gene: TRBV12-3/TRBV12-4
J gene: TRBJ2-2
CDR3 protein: ASSPRGSDTGELF

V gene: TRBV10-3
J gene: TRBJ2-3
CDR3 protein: ANSPRGTDTQY

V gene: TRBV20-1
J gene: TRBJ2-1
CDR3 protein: SARDRRLARIDEQF

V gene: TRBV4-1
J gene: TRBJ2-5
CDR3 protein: ASSQDASDRVETQY

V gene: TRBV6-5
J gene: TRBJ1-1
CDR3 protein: ASSLARGRTEAF

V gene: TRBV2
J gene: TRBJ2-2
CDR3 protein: ASTRSVTNTGELF

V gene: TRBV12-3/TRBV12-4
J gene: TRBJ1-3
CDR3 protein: ASRYQVNTIY

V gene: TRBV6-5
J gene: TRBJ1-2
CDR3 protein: ASSTGTGVGPSYGYT

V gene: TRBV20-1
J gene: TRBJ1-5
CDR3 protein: SAGQSNQPQH

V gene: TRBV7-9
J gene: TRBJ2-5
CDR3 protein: ASSPRNSGQGIGQETQY

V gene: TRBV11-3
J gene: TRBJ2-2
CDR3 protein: ASSPHSRGAGELF

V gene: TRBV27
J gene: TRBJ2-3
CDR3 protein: ASSRWRITDTQY

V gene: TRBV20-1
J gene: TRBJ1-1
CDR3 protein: SANYRGTSTEAF

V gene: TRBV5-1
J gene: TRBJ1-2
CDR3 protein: ASSMLGLLGGYT

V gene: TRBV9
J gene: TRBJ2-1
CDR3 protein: ASSFSGGNEQF

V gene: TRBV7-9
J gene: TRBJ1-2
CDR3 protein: ASSSESYGYT

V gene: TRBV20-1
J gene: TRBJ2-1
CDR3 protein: SARDQGARDEQF

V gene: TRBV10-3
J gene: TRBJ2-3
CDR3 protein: AISESTSTDTQY

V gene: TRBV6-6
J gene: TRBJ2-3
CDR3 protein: ASSDPVY

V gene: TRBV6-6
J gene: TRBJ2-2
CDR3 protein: ASSIAGAASTGELF

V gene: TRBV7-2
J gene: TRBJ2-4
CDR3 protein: ASSKRQGANIQY

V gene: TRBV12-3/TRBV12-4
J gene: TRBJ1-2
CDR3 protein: ASSQDRGLFGYT

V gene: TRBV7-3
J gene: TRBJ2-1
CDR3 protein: ASSLTSGTYNEQF

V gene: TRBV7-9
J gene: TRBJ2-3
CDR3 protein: ASSLLGSATDTQY

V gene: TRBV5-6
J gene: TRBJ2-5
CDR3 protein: ASSPRQVSGETQY

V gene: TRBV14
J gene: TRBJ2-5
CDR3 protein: ASSQDRATQY

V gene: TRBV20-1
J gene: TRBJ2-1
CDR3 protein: SARESLGRNEQF

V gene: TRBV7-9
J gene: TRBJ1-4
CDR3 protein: ASSPPDEKLF

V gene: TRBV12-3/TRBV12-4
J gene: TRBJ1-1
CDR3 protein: ASSSDRAPYTEAF

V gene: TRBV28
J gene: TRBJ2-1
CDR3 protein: ASSVPGQGYNEQF

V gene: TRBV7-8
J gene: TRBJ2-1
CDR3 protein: ASSSPTSGYMNEQF